The 27 T cell receptor beta chains below all came from one sample that was sequenced in a study of blood T cell repertoires in COVID-19. Measured with immunoSEQ multiplex PCR; TCRdb has only the in-frame clones, and not every one. The sample has tens of thousands of clones; about three quarters are singletons. Sequencing used peripheral blood. The receptors come from a man aged 25-45 years with COVID-19, enrolled during active disease.

The rearrangement links TRBV6-2 or TRBV6-3 to TRBJ2-7, with a weak D call TRBD1 (6 bases). With 6 bases removed from V and 6 bases from J, the gap between germline ends came to 18 bases. CDR1 MNHEY and CDR2 SVGEGT come from the germline V gene. The CDR3 loop spans 14 amino acids. CDR3 coding DNA: TGTGCCAGCAGCCGCAGGACCCTGGACAGCGAGCAGTACTTC. Protein: CASSRRTLDSEQYF.

This clone was observed a few times. V is TRBV28 and J is TRBJ2-3, with 16 bases that match TRBD2. J lost 4 bases, V lost 8 bases, and 9 bases had no gene match. This CDR3 has 17 amino acids. Germline-derived CDR1 and CDR2 are MDHEN and SYDVKM. The CDR3 sequence is CASSSPGLAGGADTQYF. As DNA, the CDR3 is TGTGCCAGCTCCTCCCCGGGACTAGCGGGAGGGGCAGATACGCAGTATTTT. The full variable domain, with the rest looked up from reference TRBV28 and TRBJ2-3, is DVKVTQSSRYLVKRTGEKVFLECVQDMDHENMFWYRQDPGLGLRLIYFSYDVKMKEKGDIPEGYSVSREKKERFSLILESASTNQTSMYLCASSSPGLAGGADTQYFGPGTRLTVL.

The chain recombines TRBV27 with TRBJ2-7, with 7 bases lining up with TRBD2. J gave up 2 bases and V 3 bases, and 10 bases lay outside the gene matches. The germline gives CDR1 MNHEY, CDR2 SMNVEV (reference sequence). The CDR3 extends over 16 amino acids. CDR3 residues: CASSLSGGLKPYEQYF. In DNA, the CDR3 is TGTGCCAGCAGTTTGTCTGGGGGACTAAAACCCTACGAGCAGTACTTC.

Written as DNA, the CDR3 is TGTGCCAGCTCCCCATTCAGGTTTACTAACACTGAAGCTTTCTTT. Translating it yields CASSPFRFTNTEAFF. The chain couples TRBV6-5 to TRBJ1-1; D uncertain. This CDR3 has 15 residues. V was pared by 8 bases and J by 2 bases, with 18 bases between. Germline CDR1 is MNHEY and CDR2 is SVGAGI.

V is TRBV5-1 and J is TRBJ2-7; unclear D gene. The CDR3 is 13 residues long. Germline loops: CDR1 SGHRS, CDR2 YFSETQ. The V end was cut by 0 bases, the J end by 1 base, with 5 bases between. This CDR3 reads CASSLAYSYEQYF. The DNA of the CDR3 is TGCGCCAGCAGCTTGGCCTATTCCTACGAGCAGTACTTC.

The gene calls are TRBV3-1 (or the pseudogene TRBV3-2) and TRBJ1-3, with TRBD1 as a possible D gene (5 bases). The germline gives CDR1 LGHDT, CDR2 YNNKEL (reference sequence). This CDR3 comprises 12 residues. Trimming shortened V by 1 base and J by 10 bases, and 8 bases separated the two germline ends. The CDR3 DNA reads TGTGCCAGCAGCCAAGGTCGGGGGACCATATATTTT. It encodes CASSQGRGTIYF.

The chain has TRBV5-6 and TRBJ1-5, with TRBD1 identical over 7 bases. J lost 4 bases, V lost 3 bases, and 7 bases had no gene match. This CDR3 has 15 amino acids. In germline, CDR1 is SGHDT, CDR2 YYEEEE. The CDR3 loop reads CASSSYRGGNQPQHF. The CDR3 region has the DNA TGTGCCAGCAGCTCCTACAGGGGTGGTAATCAGCCCCAGCATTTT.

J is TRBJ1-1 and V is TRBV19, with a tentative D call TRBD1 (5 bases). This CDR3 region has 14 residues. Per germline, CDR1 LNHDA and CDR2 SQIVND (reference sequence). With 4 bases removed from V and 3 bases from J, the gap between germline ends came to 12 bases. The CDR3 loop is CASSSPVGHTEAFF. DNA of the CDR3: TGTGCCAGTAGTAGCCCCGTGGGGCACACTGAAGCTTTCTTT.

The V gene is TRBV21-1, the J gene TRBJ2-3; TRBD2, the table's D call, lacks a check against the DNA. TRBV21-1 is described as a pseudogene. This CDR3 contains 16 residues. CDR3 in DNA: TGTGCCAGCACCGAAACGTCACAAAGGCGAGGGGATACGCAGTATTTT. This codes for CASTETSQRRGDTQYF.

J is TRBJ2-1 and V is TRBV5-5; perhaps TRBD2 as D (6 bases). The V and J ends lost 1 base and 2 bases respectively, with 10 bases between them. In germline, CDR1 is SGHKS, CDR2 YYEKEE (reference sequence). This CDR3 has 15 amino acids. In DNA form, the CDR3 reads TGTGCCAGCAGCTTGCTGGGAGGACCCTACAATGAGCAGTTCTTC. Translated: CASSLLGGPYNEQFF.

This chain links TRBV4-2 with TRBJ2-7; 13 bases are shared with TRBD2. The ends lost 0 bases at V and 6 bases at J; junction bases unmatched: 8. The CDR3 is 17 amino acids. Germline CDR1 LGHNA, CDR2 YNFKEQ. CDR3 sequence: CASSQDLGLAGRGEQYF. CDR3 sequence (DNA): TGTGCCAGCAGCCAAGATCTGGGACTAGCGGGAAGAGGCGAGCAGTACTTC.

The chain employs TRBV9 and TRBJ2-2; TRBD2 matches at 7 bases. This CDR3 region has 12 residues. The junction had 2 bases not matched to a gene; V was cut back by 5 bases and J by 7 bases. The germline CDR1 and CDR2 sequences are SGDLS and YYNGEE. CDR3 DNA: TGTGCCAGCAGTTTAGCGGGCGGGGAGCTGTTTTTT. It encodes CASSLAGGELFF.

The CDR3 is CASSLLRGSSNQPQHF. Here the CDR3 DNA reads TGTGCCAGCAGCTTGCTCCGAGGCTCTAGCAATCAGCCCCAGCATTTT. The rearrangement links TRBV7-3 to TRBJ1-5; D ambiguous. This CDR3 has 16 amino acids. The V gene lost 3 bases and the J gene lost 0 bases, with 12 bases spanning the gap. Per germline, CDR1 SGHTA and CDR2 FQGTGA.

The chain carries TRBV27 and TRBJ1-2, with a weak D call TRBD1 (5 bases). This CDR3 is built from 14 residues. The germline V and J ends were trimmed by 6 bases and 2 bases, with 13 bases remaining between them. Germline assignment: CDR1 MNHEY and CDR2 SMNVEV (reference sequence). The CDR3 coding sequence is TGTGCCAGCAGCCTCGACAGAACCAACTATGGCTACACCTTC. It encodes CASSLDRTNYGYTF.

The J gene is TRBJ2-3, the V gene TRBV9; weak D call: TRBD1 (6 bases). There are 14 residues in the CDR3. CDR1 is SGDLS, CDR2 YYNGEE, per germline. The V end was cut by 3 bases, the J end by 5 bases, with 13 bases between. The CDR3 sequence is CASSDGQFQDTQYF. CDR3 coding DNA: TGTGCCAGCAGCGACGGACAGTTTCAAGATACGCAGTATTTT.

The chain combines TRBV5-8 with TRBJ2-7; possibly TRBD2 for D (7 bases). CDR3 size: 16 residues. In germline, CDR1 is SGHTS, CDR2 YDEGEE. The V end lost 4 bases, the J end lost 7 bases, and 24 bases lay between the germline ends. The CDR3 region is CASSRGGGTPVLEQYF. CDR3 DNA sequence: TGTGCCAGCAGCCGAGGGGGGGGGACCCCCGTTTTGGAGCAGTACTTC.

The gene calls are TRBV11-2 and TRBJ2-3, with D possibly being TRBD1 (5 bases). Germline CDR1 and CDR2: SGHAT and FQNNGV. The V end lost 3 bases, the J end lost 6 bases, and 10 bases lay between the germline ends. The length of the CDR3 is 13 residues. The CDR3 DNA follows: TGTGCCAGCAGCTTCACCCAGGGTGATACGCAGTATTTT. Translated, it gives CASSFTQGDTQYF.

The chain links TRBV28 to TRBJ1-5; D possibly corresponds to TRBD1 (5 bases). The length of the CDR3 is 13 residues. From germline, CDR1 is MDHEN and CDR2 SYDVKM. Trimming removed 1 base from V and 7 bases from J, with 8 bases in between. The CDR3 sequence: CASSLFREQPQHF. CDR3 coding DNA: TGTGCCAGCAGTTTATTCAGGGAACAGCCCCAGCATTTT.

The chain combines TRBV4-2 with TRBJ1-1, with 7 positions matching TRBD1. Germline V gives CDR1 LGHNA, CDR2 YNFKEQ. V lost 4 bases to trimming and J lost 4 bases; unmatched junction nucleotides: 6. This CDR3 comprises 14 residues. The CDR3 DNA sequence: TGTGCCAGCAGCCCTGAGGGGGCGAGCACTGAAGCTTTCTTT. It translates to CASSPEGASTEAFF.

V gene TRBV21-1 combines with J gene TRBJ2-1; the table gives TRBD2 as D, unverified against the DNA. TRBV21-1 is a pseudogene segment. This CDR3 contains 16 residues. The CDR3 DNA reads as TGTGCCAGCAGCAAAGGTAGCGGGCTCCACTACAATGAGCAGTTCTTC. Its protein is CASSKGSGLHYNEQFF.

The chain uses TRBV12-3 or TRBV12-4 and TRBJ2-7; D not certain. Trimming took off 5 bases at V and 5 bases at J, with 7 bases between the two ends. The CDR3 is 11 residues long. The CDR3 region is CASSLTHEQYF. As DNA, the CDR3 is TGTGCCAGCAGTCTAACCCACGAGCAGTACTTC.

This chain links TRBV5-1 with TRBJ2-7; 7 bases line up with TRBD1. Germline loops: CDR1 SGHRS, CDR2 YFSETQ. The CDR3 length is 14 residues. The V gene end was trimmed by 1 base and the J gene end by 7 bases; junction bases not matched to a gene: 8. The DNA of the CDR3 is TGCGCCAGCAGCTTGCGCACAGGGGTCGGGGAGCAGTACTTC. As protein: CASSLRTGVGEQYF.

This rearrangement joins TRBV19 to TRBJ1-1; 7 bases align to TRBD1. Germline V lookup: CDR1 LNHDA, CDR2 SQIVND (reference sequence). The V gene end was trimmed by 7 bases and the J gene end by 4 bases; junction bases not matched to a gene: 9. The CDR3 is 14 amino acids. CDR3 bases: TGTGCCAGTACCATCAGGACAGGAGGCACTGAAGCTTTCTTT. Amino acids: CASTIRTGGTEAFF.

CDR3 protein: CASSFPDRSHGYTF. CDR3 DNA: TGTGCCAGCAGTTTCCCCGACAGGTCTCATGGCTACACCTTC. The chain carries TRBV28 and TRBJ1-2, with D perhaps matching TRBD1 (6 bases). CDR3 length: 14 residues. Germline V CDR1 and CDR2: MDHEN, SYDVKM. Trimming removed 3 bases from V and 6 bases from J, with 14 bases in between.

This chain connects TRBV28 to TRBJ1-1; 7 positions match TRBD1. The ends lost 6 bases at V and 10 bases at J; junction bases unmatched: 5. The CDR3 has 11 amino acids. Germline V gives CDR1 MDHEN, CDR2 SYDVKM. CDR3 loop: CASSPGQAAFF. CDR3 DNA sequence: TGTGCCAGCAGCCCCGGACAGGCAGCTTTCTTT.

The chain combines TRBV6-2 or TRBV6-3 with TRBJ1-1; the match to TRBD1 covers 9 bases. The germline V gene encodes CDR1 MNHEY and CDR2 SVGEGT. Trimming took 5 bases from V and 10 from J; bases not matched to a gene: 11. The CDR3 has 14 residues. The CDR3 sequence: CASSELGQGIGAFF. The CDR3 nucleotides read TGTGCCAGCAGTGAGCTCGGACAGGGGATTGGAGCTTTCTTT.

This clone appeared once. The chain recombines TRBV27 with TRBJ2-7; 11 bases are a match to TRBD1. Germline CDR1 and CDR2: MNHEY and SMNVEV (reference sequence). CDR3 length: 15 residues. V shed 6 bases, J shed 5 bases, and the junction held 9 bases outside the gene matches. CDR3 DNA sequence: TGTGCCAGCAGCGGATTCGGACAGGGGGCCCACGAGCAGTACTTC. Translating it yields CASSGFGQGAHEQYF.